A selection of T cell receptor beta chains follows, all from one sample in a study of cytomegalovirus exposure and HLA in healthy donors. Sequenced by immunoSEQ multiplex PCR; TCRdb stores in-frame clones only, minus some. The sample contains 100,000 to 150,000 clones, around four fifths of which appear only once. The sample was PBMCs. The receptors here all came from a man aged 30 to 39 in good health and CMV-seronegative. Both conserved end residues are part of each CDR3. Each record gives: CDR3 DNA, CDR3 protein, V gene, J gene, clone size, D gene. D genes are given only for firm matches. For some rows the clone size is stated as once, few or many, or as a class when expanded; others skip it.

CDR3 DNA: TGTGCCAGCAGCGCACGGGGACAGATCACAGATACGCAGTATTTT
CDR3 protein: CASSARGQITDTQYF
V gene: TRBV25-1
J gene: TRBJ2-3
clone size: -
D gene: TRBD1

CDR3 DNA: TGCAGCGTTGAAGAAGGCCTAGCGGAGCACTACAATGAGCAGTTCTTC
CDR3 protein: CSVEEGLAEHYNEQFF
V gene: TRBV29-1
J gene: TRBJ2-1
clone size: -
D gene: TRBD2

CDR3 DNA: TGTGCCAGCAGTCCTTACAGGGGTGTAAGTTCTGGGGCCAACGTCCTGACTTTC
CDR3 protein: CASSPYRGVSSGANVLTF
V gene: TRBV28
J gene: TRBJ2-6
clone size: -
D gene: TRBD1

CDR3 DNA: TGTGCCAGCAGCAAAAAGGGGACAGGGGGGATCAATGAGCAGTTCTTC
CDR3 protein: CASSKKGTGGINEQFF
V gene: TRBV21-1
J gene: TRBJ2-1
clone size: -
D gene: -

CDR3 DNA: TGTGCCCGGGAGGGACAGGGGGATGGAAACACCATATATTTT
CDR3 protein: CAREGQGDGNTIYF
V gene: TRBV30
J gene: TRBJ1-3
clone size: -
D gene: TRBD1

CDR3 DNA: TGTGCCAGCAGCTTACTCTTCTCCTACAATGAGCAGTTCTTC
CDR3 protein: CASSLLFSYNEQFF
V gene: TRBV7-2
J gene: TRBJ2-1
clone size: -
D gene: -

CDR3 DNA: TGTGCCAGCAGCCCCACTAGCGGGAGTATCGGTGAGCAGTTCTTC
CDR3 protein: CASSPTSGSIGEQFF
V gene: TRBV7-3
J gene: TRBJ2-1
clone size: few
D gene: TRBD2

CDR3 DNA: TGTGCCAGCAGCAGGGGAGGAAGCGGTGATACGCAGTATTTT
CDR3 protein: CASSRGGSGDTQYF
V gene: TRBV11-2
J gene: TRBJ2-3
clone size: -
D gene: -

CDR3 DNA: TGTGCCAGTAGTATCGGGACAGGGAGGTCGGAGACCCAGTACTTC
CDR3 protein: CASSIGTGRSETQYF
V gene: TRBV19
J gene: TRBJ2-5
clone size: -
D gene: TRBD1

CDR3 DNA: TGTGCCATCAGTGACCCGGAGCCCCAGATTAACTATGGCTACACCTTC
CDR3 protein: CAISDPEPQINYGYTF
V gene: TRBV10-3
J gene: TRBJ1-2
clone size: -
D gene: -

CDR3 DNA: TGCGCCAGCAGCCAAGGATTGGCAGGGAATATGGGAACTGAAGCTTTCTTT
CDR3 protein: CASSQGLAGNMGTEAFF
V gene: TRBV4-3
J gene: TRBJ1-1
clone size: -
D gene: -

CDR3 DNA: TGTGCCACCAGTAGAGACAACTCTGGGGCCAACGTCCTGACTTTC
CDR3 protein: CATSRDNSGANVLTF
V gene: TRBV15
J gene: TRBJ2-6
clone size: -
D gene: -

CDR3 DNA: TGTGCCATCAGTGGGCAGGGGAGCACCGGGGAGCTGTTTTTT
CDR3 protein: CAISGQGSTGELFF
V gene: TRBV10-3
J gene: TRBJ2-2
clone size: -
D gene: -

CDR3 DNA: TGTGCCAGCTCCGGGACAGCCGGCGGCTACACCTTC
CDR3 protein: CASSGTAGGYTF
V gene: TRBV28
J gene: TRBJ1-2
clone size: -
D gene: TRBD1